A selection of T cell receptor beta chains follows, all from one sample in a study of OX40 agonist ivuxolimab in advanced cancers. Produced via immunoSEQ multiplex PCR; TCRdb's table is partial and in-frame only. The data hold 39,000 or so clones, with about 83% observed a single time. This specimen consisted of CD4+ or CD8+ T cells sorted from blood, obtained in a trial of the OX40 agonist ivuxolimab. The source of these receptors is an adult with an advanced solid tumor such as melanoma, head and neck, liver or kidney cancer. The CDR3 runs from the conserved cysteine through the conserved F or W. A D gene is named only where the DNA matches it firmly. Clone size is given for some rows only: seen once, a few or many times, or a class if the clone is expanded.

D gene	J gene	V gene	clone size	CDR3 DNA	CDR3 protein
TRBD1	TRBJ1-5	TRBV19	NA	TGTGCCACCCGGGACAGGGGCCGTCGTCAGCCCCAGCATTTT	CATRDRGRRQPQHF
NA	TRBJ2-7	TRBV27	NA	TGTGCCAGCAGTCCGGCGGGCAGGGGAGGCGAGCAGTACTTC	CASSPAGRGGEQYF
TRBD1	TRBJ1-1	TRBV6-5	NA	TGTGCCAGCAGTGCCTTGGACAGGGCCACTGAAGCTTTCTTT	CASSALDRATEAFF
TRBD1	TRBJ1-4	TRBV5-1	NA	TGCGCCAGCAGCTCGACAGGGGGTCTTAATGAAAAACTGTTTTTT	CASSSTGGLNEKLFF
NA	TRBJ2-3	TRBV10-3	few	TGTGCCATCACCGGGACTGGCACAGATACGCAGTATTTT	CAITGTGTDTQYF
NA	TRBJ2-4	TRBV7-3	once	TGTGCCAGCAGCTTGGGAGGAGGGGCGCAGGCCAAAAACATTCAGTACTTC	CASSLGGGAQAKNIQYF
NA	TRBJ2-2	TRBV4-1	NA	TGCGCCAGCAGCCATGATACTCAGACCGGGGAGCTGTTTTTT	CASSHDTQTGELFF
NA	TRBJ2-1	TRBV7-9	NA	TGTGCCAGCAGCCCCATAGGGGGGTCTCGTCGTAATGAGCAGTTCTTC	CASSPIGGSRRNEQFF
NA	TRBJ2-7	TRBV6-6	NA	TGTGCCACCCAGGGAGTCCTCTACGAGCAGTACTTC	CATQGVLYEQYF
NA	TRBJ2-1	TRBV15	NA	TGTGCCACCAGCACCCCTGGGTCCCCTCTCGGTGAGCAGTTCTTC	CATSTPGSPLGEQFF
NA	TRBJ2-7	TRBV10-3	NA	TGTGCCAGTAGTCAGCCGCCTTTGGAGGCCCGGTACTTC	CASSQPPLEARYF
TRBD2	TRBJ2-1	TRBV7-2	NA	TGTGCCAGCAGCTTAAACCCGGGACTAGCTTCCTATGAGCAGTTCTTC	CASSLNPGLASYEQFF
NA	TRBJ1-1	TRBV5-1	NA	TGCGCCAGCAGCTTGACCAGTCTGAACACTGAAGCTTTCTTT	CASSLTSLNTEAFF
TRBD1	TRBJ2-7	TRBV7-6	NA	TGTGCCAGCAGCTTAGTTTCGGGACAGGGGGCCCACGAGCAGTACTTC	CASSLVSGQGAHEQYF
NA	TRBJ2-2	TRBV13	NA	TGTGCCAGCAGCGCCAACGATTGGGGAGGCACCGGGGAGCTGTTTTTT	CASSANDWGGTGELFF
TRBD1	TRBJ2-7	TRBV30	NA	TGTGCCTCCACCCGGGACAGACCCTACGAGCAGTACTTC	CASTRDRPYEQYF
TRBD1	TRBJ1-2	TRBV6-5	NA	TGTGCCAGCAGTTACCGAAGACAGGGCGGAAACTATGGCTACACCTTC	CASSYRRQGGNYGYTF
TRBD1	TRBJ1-5	TRBV4-1	NA	TGCGCCAGCCGAGCTTTTACAGGGGATGGTCAGCCCCAGCATTTT	CASRAFTGDGQPQHF
TRBD1	TRBJ1-3	TRBV5-4	NA	TGTGCCAGCAGCTACAAGACAGGGGGAGGAAACACCATATATTTT	CASSYKTGGGNTIYF
TRBD2	TRBJ2-3	TRBV7-9	NA	TGTGCCAGCAGCTTAGCGCTAGCGGGGGTACAATTCACAGATACGCAGTATTTT	CASSLALAGVQFTDTQYF
NA	TRBJ2-1	TRBV9	NA	TGTGCCAGCAGCGTAGCAAGGGCCTACAATGAGCAGTTCTTC	CASSVARAYNEQFF
NA	TRBJ1-6	TRBV7-2	NA	TGTGCCAGCAGCTTCCAGGGATCCTATAATTCACCCCTCCACTTT	CASSFQGSYNSPLHF
NA	TRBJ1-3	TRBV5-1	NA	TGCGCCAGCAGCTTGGCCGGTGGCAGGGGAAGATCTGGAAACACCATATATTTT	CASSLAGGRGRSGNTIYF
TRBD1	TRBJ2-3	TRBV19	NA	TGTGCCACCACCTCGGGACAGAGCACAGATACGCAGTATTTT	CATTSGQSTDTQYF
NA	TRBJ1-2	TRBV6-5	NA	TGTGCCATCAAGGACGGAACTAACTATGGCTACACCTTC	CAIKDGTNYGYTF
NA	TRBJ2-7	TRBV11-2	once	TGTGCCAGCAGCTTAGTTGAGGGCCAGTACTTC	CASSLVEGQYF
TRBD2	TRBJ2-2	TRBV6-1	NA	TGTGCCAGCAGGACTAGCGGGGCTTCCGGGGAGCTGTTTTTT	CASRTSGASGELFF
TRBD2	TRBJ2-5	TRBV4-1	NA	TGCGCCAGCAGCCAAGAGAGAGCGGGGGGCCTACAAGAGACCCAGTACTTC	CASSQERAGGLQETQYF
TRBD2	TRBJ2-2	TRBV7-3	NA	TGTGCCAGCAGCTTACGGACTAGCGGGAGAGCGGGCACCGGGGAGCTGTTTTTT	CASSLRTSGRAGTGELFF
TRBD2	TRBJ2-1	TRBV7-8	NA	TGTGCCAGCAGCCCCCCTCAGCGGGGGGGCCCCAATGAGCAGTTCTTC	CASSPPQRGGPNEQFF
TRBD2	TRBJ2-1	TRBV13	NA	TGTGCCAGCAGCGGGACTAGCGGGGGGTACAATGAGCAGTTCTTC	CASSGTSGGYNEQFF
NA	TRBJ2-5	TRBV19	once	TGTGCCAGTAGTCAAGGGGTGGAAGAGACCCAGTACTTC	CASSQGVEETQYF
NA	TRBJ2-3	TRBV19	NA	TGTGCCAGCAGCAGTAGGGGTTCTTCAGATACGCAGTATTTT	CASSSRGSSDTQYF
TRBD1	TRBJ2-7	TRBV2	NA	TGTGCCACCACCCTCGACAGGGGTGTATACGAGCAGTACTTC	CATTLDRGVYEQYF
TRBD1	TRBJ2-7	TRBV29-1	NA	TGCAGCTACATAGGACAGGTGGGGTTGCAGTACTTC	CSYIGQVGLQYF
TRBD1	TRBJ2-1	TRBV5-4	NA	TGTGCCAGCAGCGCGGGACAGGGCCCCTACAATGAGCAGTTCTTC	CASSAGQGPYNEQFF